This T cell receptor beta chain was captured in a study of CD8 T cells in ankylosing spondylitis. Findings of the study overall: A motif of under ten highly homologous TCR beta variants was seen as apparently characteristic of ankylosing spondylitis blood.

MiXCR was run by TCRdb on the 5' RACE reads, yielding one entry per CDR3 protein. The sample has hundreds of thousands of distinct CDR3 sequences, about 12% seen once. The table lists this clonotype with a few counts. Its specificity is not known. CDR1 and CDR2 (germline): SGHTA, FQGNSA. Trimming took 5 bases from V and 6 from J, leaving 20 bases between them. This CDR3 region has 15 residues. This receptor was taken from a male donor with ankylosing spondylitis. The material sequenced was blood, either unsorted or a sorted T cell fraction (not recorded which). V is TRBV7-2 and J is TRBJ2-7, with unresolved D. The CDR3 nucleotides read TGTGCCAGCAGCCCGACCACCGGGTCGGTCGGCGAGCAGTACTTC. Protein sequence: CASSPTTGSVGEQYF.